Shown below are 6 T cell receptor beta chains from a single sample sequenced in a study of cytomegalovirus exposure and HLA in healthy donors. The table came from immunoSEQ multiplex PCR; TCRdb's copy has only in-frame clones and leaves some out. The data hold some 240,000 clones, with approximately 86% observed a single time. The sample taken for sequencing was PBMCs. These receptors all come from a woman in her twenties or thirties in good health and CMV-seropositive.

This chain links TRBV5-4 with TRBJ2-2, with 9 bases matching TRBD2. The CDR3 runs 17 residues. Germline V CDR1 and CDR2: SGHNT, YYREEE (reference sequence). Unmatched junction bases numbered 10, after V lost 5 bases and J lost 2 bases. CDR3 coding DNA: TGTGCCAGCAGTTATATAGCGGGAGTTTCTAACACCGGGGAGCTGTTTTTT. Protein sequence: CASSYIAGVSNTGELFF.

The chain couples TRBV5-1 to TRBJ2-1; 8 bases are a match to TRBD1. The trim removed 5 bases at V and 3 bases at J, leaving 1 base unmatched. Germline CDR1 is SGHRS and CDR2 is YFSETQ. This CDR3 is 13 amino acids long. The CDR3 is CASRQGGYNEQFF. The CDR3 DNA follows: TGCGCCAGCAGACAGGGGGGCTACAATGAGCAGTTCTTC.

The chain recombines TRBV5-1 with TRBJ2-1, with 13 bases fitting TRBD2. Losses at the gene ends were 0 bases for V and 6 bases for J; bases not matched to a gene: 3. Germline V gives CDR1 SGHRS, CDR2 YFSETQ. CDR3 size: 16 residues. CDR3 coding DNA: TGCGCCAGCAGCTTGGGGGGACTAGCGGGGCCCAATGAGCAGTTCTTC. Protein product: CASSLGGLAGPNEQFF.

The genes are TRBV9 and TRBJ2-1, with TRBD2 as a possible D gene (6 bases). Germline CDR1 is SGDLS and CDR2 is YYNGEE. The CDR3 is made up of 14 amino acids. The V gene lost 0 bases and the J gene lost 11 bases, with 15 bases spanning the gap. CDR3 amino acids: CASSVEEGSGQQFF. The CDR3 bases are TGTGCCAGCAGCGTAGAGGAGGGATCAGGGCAGCAGTTCTTC.

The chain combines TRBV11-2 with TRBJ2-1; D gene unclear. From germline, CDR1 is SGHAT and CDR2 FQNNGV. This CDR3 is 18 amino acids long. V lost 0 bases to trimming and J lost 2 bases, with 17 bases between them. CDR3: CASSLDTGEEFPYNEQFF. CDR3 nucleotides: TGTGCCAGCAGCTTAGATACCGGAGAGGAGTTCCCCTACAATGAGCAGTTCTTC.

The CDR3 reads CASSSDRGYGYTF. Here the CDR3 DNA reads TGCGCCAGCAGCTCTGACAGGGGCTATGGCTACACCTTC. This sequence joins TRBV4-1 and TRBJ1-2; 8 nucleotides align to TRBD1. Germline V CDR1 and CDR2: MGHRA, YSYEKL. With V trimmed by 5 bases and J by 4 bases, 3 bases remained unmatched. The CDR3 is 13 amino acids.